Listed here are 15 T cell receptor beta chains from one sample, sequenced in a study of T cells after yellow fever vaccination. Each CDR3 protein gets one entry after TCRdb re-called the 5' RACE reads with MiXCR. The sample holds around 530,000 distinct CDR3 sequences, 17% seen once. The sequencing used PBMCs, collected around 5 days after the first yellow fever vaccination. The receptors stem from a man in his late teens or twenties who received the YFV17D yellow fever vaccine.

This chain joins TRBV3-1 and TRBJ1-2; the D is unclear. Trimming left V 4 bases short and J 2 bases short, with 17 bases between. The CDR3 extends over 16 amino acids. Per the germline V gene, CDR1 is LGHDT and CDR2 is YNNKEL (reference sequence). In DNA form, the CDR3 reads TGTGCCAGCAGCCCCTACATAGGACGGATGAACTATGGCTACACCTTC. It codes for CASSPYIGRMNYGYTF.

V usage is TRBV7-3 and J usage is TRBJ2-2; D remains ambiguous. CDR3 size: 13 residues. Looked up from germline, CDR1 is SGHTA and CDR2 is FQGTGA. The V gene lost 1 base and the J gene lost 6 bases, with 6 bases spanning the gap. CDR3 bases: TGTGCCAGCAGCTTAAGTCCGGCCGGGGAGCTGTTTTTT. Translating it yields CASSLSPAGELFF.

V is TRBV6-2 or TRBV6-3 and J is TRBJ2-7; the match to TRBD2 covers 7 bases. Germline lookup yields CDR1 MNHEY and CDR2 SVGEGT. J lost 0 bases, V lost 8 bases, and 7 bases had no gene match. The length of the CDR3 is 14 residues. This chain's CDR3 is CASQGLVSSYEQYV. The CDR3 coding sequence is TGTGCCAGCCAAGGACTAGTTAGCTCCTACGAGCAGTACGTC.

This clonotype was seen more than once but under ten times. This rearrangement joins TRBV12-3 or TRBV12-4 to TRBJ2-1; D gene uncertain. The CDR3 has 11 residues. V was cut by 5 bases and J by 9 bases, with 8 bases left in between. CDR3 nucleotide sequence: TGTGCCAGCAGTGCCGCCCCTGAGCAGTTCTTC. Its translation: CASSAAPEQFF.

This clonotype was detected a few times. The V call is TRBV29-1, the J call TRBJ2-5; D remains ambiguous. Germline-derived CDR1 and CDR2 are SQVTM and ANQGSEA. The V and J ends lost 8 bases and 1 base respectively, with 11 bases between them. CDR3 length equals 12 residues. CDR3 protein: CSSLVAQETQYF. The CDR3 DNA sequence: TGCAGCTCCCTGGTTGCCCAAGAGACCCAGTACTTC.

V usage is TRBV12-3 or TRBV12-4 and J usage is TRBJ2-2; 9 bases are a match to TRBD2. This CDR3 contains 18 residues. V trimming: 6 bases; J trimming: 3 bases; junction bases outside the gene matches: 14. The DNA for the CDR3 is TGTGCCAGCAGCCCGTCCTGGGCGAGCGGGGGGCACACCGGGGAGCTGTTTTTT. Residues: CASSPSWASGGHTGELFF.

This clonotype has only a few counts. This chain uses TRBV7-2 with TRBJ2-7; a possible D gene is TRBD2 (6 bases). Looked up from germline, CDR1 is SGHTA and CDR2 is FQGNSA. CDR3 length equals 14 residues. V was cut by 2 bases and J by 3 bases, with 11 bases left in between. DNA of the CDR3: TGTGCCAGCAGCTTAACTGCGGGGCACTACGAGCAGTACTTC. It translates to CASSLTAGHYEQYF.

This chain links TRBV5-1 with TRBJ2-1; a possible D gene is TRBD2 (6 bases). This CDR3 is built from 17 residues. Trimming stripped 2 bases from V and 3 bases from J, with 18 bases between. Germline loops: CDR1 SGHRS, CDR2 YFSETQ. CDR3 protein: CASSLVAGTFFYNEQFF. As DNA, the CDR3 is TGCGCCAGCAGCTTAGTCGCCGGGACTTTCTTCTACAATGAGCAGTTCTTC.

The gene calls are TRBV5-6 and TRBJ2-2; D may be TRBD2 (6 bases). Germline loops: CDR1 SGHDT, CDR2 YYEEEE. The CDR3 has 14 amino acids. Trimming cost V 4 bases and J 4 bases, with 11 bases left between them. This CDR3 reads CASSHTGVTGELFF. CDR3 nucleotide sequence: TGTGCCAGCAGCCACACGGGAGTCACCGGGGAGCTGTTTTTT. Combining the CDR3 with reference TRBV5-6 and TRBJ2-2 gives the whole variable domain DAGVTQSPTHLIKTRGQQVTLRCSPKSGHDTVSWYQQALGQGPQFIFQYYEEEERQRGNFPDRFSGHQFPNYSSELNVNALLLGDSALYLCASSHTGVTGELFFGEGSRLTVL.

This clonotype was counted a few times. CDR3 loop: CASSPGQIMNTEAFF. The CDR3 region has the DNA TGTGCCAGCAGTCCGGGACAGATCATGAACACTGAAGCTTTCTTT. The rearrangement joins TRBV5-4 to TRBJ1-1; TRBD1 matches at 7 bases. From germline, CDR1 is SGHNT and CDR2 YYREEE (reference sequence). V lost 5 bases and J lost 0; bases outside the gene matches: 7. The CDR3 contains 15 residues.

This sequence joins TRBV5-1 and TRBJ2-2, with D perhaps TRBD1 (5 bases). The CDR3 totals 16 residues. Germline CDR1 is SGHRS and CDR2 is YFSETQ. Trimming left V 0 bases short and J 2 bases short, with 11 bases between. CDR3 residues: CASSLAGLGNTGELFF. The CDR3 coding sequence is TGCGCCAGCAGCTTGGCAGGGCTGGGCAACACCGGGGAGCTGTTTTTT.

This clonotype was seen a few times. The J gene is TRBJ2-4, the V gene TRBV18, with 7 bases fitting TRBD1. Germline V gene sequence: CDR1 KGHSH, CDR2 LQKENI. V lost 4 bases, J lost 4 bases, and 13 bases stayed unmatched. The CDR3 runs to 17 residues. The CDR3 sequence: CASSLRDSTMGKNIQYF. CDR3 nucleotides: TGTGCCAGCTCACTTAGGGACAGCACGATGGGGAAAAACATTCAGTACTTC.

The CDR3 protein is CASSSLPRGAITDTQYF. The CDR3 nucleotides read TGTGCCAGCAGCTCTCTCCCGCGGGGGGCGATCACAGATACGCAGTATTTT. V gene TRBV7-2 combines with J gene TRBJ2-3; 8 bases fit TRBD2. CDR3 length: 17 amino acids. Germline V gives CDR1 SGHTA, CDR2 FQGNSA. The V segment lost 4 bases and the J segment 2 bases; nucleotides outside the gene matches: 11.

This clonotype was seen only a few times. CDR3 region: CASSQDRLSYGTKNTGELFF. In DNA, the CDR3 is TGCGCCAGCAGCCAAGATAGGTTGTCTTACGGGACAAAGAACACCGGGGAGCTGTTTTTT. The V and J genes are TRBV4-1 and TRBJ2-2; perhaps TRBD1 as D (6 bases). The CDR3 has 20 residues. Trimming took off 0 bases at V and 1 base at J, with 21 bases between the two ends. Germline V lookup: CDR1 MGHRA, CDR2 YSYEKL.

This clonotype was seen a few times. The chain recombines TRBV14 with TRBJ1-1, with D maybe TRBD1 (5 bases). Trimming took 4 bases from V and 4 from J, leaving 13 bases between them. The CDR3 has 14 amino acids. Germline V gene sequence: CDR1 SGHDN, CDR2 FVKESK. CDR3 sequence (DNA): TGTGCCAGCAGCCTCGCAGGGTGGCCCACTGAAGCTTTCTTT. Translated, it gives CASSLAGWPTEAFF.